This entry lists 27 T cell receptor beta chains sequenced from one sample in a study of early T cells in non-severe SARS-CoV-2 infection. MiXCR, applied by TCRdb to the 5' RACE reads, yields one record per CDR3 protein. Here the sample spans some 52,000 distinct CDR3 sequences, 7% to 9% being singletons. Sequenced material: whole blood. The receptors shown here come from an adult who was a healthcare worker with PCR-confirmed SARS-CoV-2 infection or an uninfected control (not recorded which).

This clonotype was counted many times. The chain combines TRBV7-6 with TRBJ2-3; D gene unclear. The germline V gene has CDR1 SGHVS and CDR2 FNYEAQ. The CDR3 length is 16 residues. Trimming stripped 7 bases from V and 2 bases from J, with 19 bases between. CDR3 sequence (DNA): TGTGCCAGCATCCCCGAGCTGGGGTTGGACACAGATACGCAGTATTTT. The encoded protein is CASIPELGLDTDTQYF. The entire variable domain, with the rest obtained from reference TRBV7-6 and TRBJ2-3, is as follows: GAGVSQSPRYKVTKRGQDVALRCDPISGHVSLYWYRQALGQGPEFLTYFNYEAQQDKSGLPNDRFSAERPEGSISTLTIQRTEQRDSAMYRCASIPELGLDTDTQYFGPGTRLTVL.

The V and J genes are TRBV19 and TRBJ2-6, with D unclear. Between the trimmed V and J ends, which lost 7 bases and 1 base, there was a span of 14 bases. This CDR3 has 16 residues. Per germline, CDR1 LNHDA and CDR2 SQIVND (reference sequence). For the CDR3, the DNA is TGTGCCAGTAAGGGATGGACGAGGTCTGGGGCCAACGTCCTGACTTTC. As protein: CASKGWTRSGANVLTF.

This chain uses TRBV9 with TRBJ2-1; a weak D match, TRBD2 (6 bases). The germline V gene encodes CDR1 SGDLS and CDR2 YYNGEE. V was shortened by 2 bases and J by 6 bases, with 12 bases between the two germline ends. This CDR3 has 14 residues. CDR3 bases: TGTGCCAGCAGCGTCGGAGGGCGTCTCAATGAGCAGTTCTTC. Translated, it gives CASSVGGRLNEQFF. The full variable domain, completed using reference TRBV9 and TRBJ2-1, is DSGVTQTPKHLITATGQRVTLRCSPRSGDLSVYWYQQSLDQGLQFLIQYYNGEERAKGNILERFSAQQFPDLHSELNLSSLELGDSALYFCASSVGGRLNEQFFGPGTRLTVL.

This clonotype came up many times. The chain is built from TRBV7-8 and TRBJ2-7; TRBD2 matches 7 bases. The V and J ends lost 1 base and 3 bases, in that order; junction bases with no gene match: 6. Germline values: CDR1 SGHVS, CDR2 FQNEAQ. There are 15 residues in the CDR3. CDR3 DNA: TGTGCCAGCAGCTTAGAAAGTACTAGCGTCTACGAGCAGTACTTC. It encodes CASSLESTSVYEQYF.

This clonotype was detected ten times or more. This chain connects TRBV6-2 or TRBV6-3 to TRBJ1-2; weak D call: TRBD1 (5 bases). Germline V gene sequence: CDR1 MNHEY, CDR2 SVGEGT. The CDR3 contains 12 residues. Trimming removed 3 bases at V and 6 bases at J, with 8 bases between. The CDR3 coding sequence is TGTGCCAGCAGTTATACCAGGGATGGCTACACCTTC. Translating it yields CASSYTRDGYTF.

The V and J genes are TRBV7-2 and TRBJ1-6; 9 positions match TRBD1. Germline values: CDR1 SGHTA, CDR2 FQGNSA. J gave up 7 bases and V 5 bases, and 9 bases lay outside the gene matches. The CDR3 has 16 amino acids. The CDR3 here is CASSGGTGLKNSPLHF. In DNA form, the CDR3 reads TGTGCCAGCAGCGGCGGGACAGGGCTTAAAAATTCACCCCTCCACTTT.

This clonotype was found many times. The chain links TRBV5-1 to TRBJ2-1; D is possibly TRBD1 (6 bases). The CDR3 contains 15 residues. V gave up 1 base and J gave up 15 bases, with 23 bases separating them. Per germline, CDR1 SGHRS and CDR2 YFSETQ. The CDR3 region has the DNA TGCGCCAGCAGCTTGTCTACTTTCACAGGGTTCGTGCGGTTCTTC. Translation: CASSLSTFTGFVRFF.

This clonotype was recorded at least ten times. The genes are TRBV28 and TRBJ1-1; weak D call: TRBD1 (5 bases). The CDR3 spans 13 residues. The germline V and J ends were trimmed by 5 bases and 1 base, with 8 bases remaining between them. The germline gives CDR1 MDHEN, CDR2 SYDVKM. Here the CDR3 DNA reads TGTGCCAGCAGTGGTAGGGGGAACACTGAAGCTTTCTTT. Translation: CASSGRGNTEAFF.

This rearrangement joins TRBV30 to TRBJ1-4, with D possibly TRBD1 on 5 matching bases. This CDR3 is 12 amino acids long. Trimming removed 5 bases from V and 3 bases from J, with 7 bases in between. Germline values: CDR1 GTSNPN, CDR2 SVGIG (reference sequence). The CDR3 DNA follows: TGTGCCTGGGACAGTGCTAATGAAAAACTGTTTTTT. It specifies CAWDSANEKLFF.

The chain couples TRBV6-2 or TRBV6-3 to TRBJ1-1; a weak D match, TRBD1 (5 bases). V dropped 0 bases and J dropped 4 bases, with 9 bases sitting between them. This CDR3 comprises 14 residues. Looked up from germline, CDR1 is MNHEY and CDR2 is SVGEGT. The CDR3 nucleotides are TGTGCCAGCAGTTACTCCTCCCAGGGCACTGAAGCTTTCTTT. Translating gives CASSYSSQGTEAFF.

This clonotype showed up many times. The CDR3 nucleotides read TGTGCCAGCAGTACAGGGGGCCAGGGCTACACCTTC. Translating it yields CASSTGGQGYTF. The chain carries TRBV27 and TRBJ1-2, with 9 bases aligning to TRBD1. The V gene's germline CDR1 is MNHEY and CDR2 SMNVEV (reference sequence). The CDR3 is 12 amino acids. V trimming: 5 bases; J trimming: 8 bases; junction bases outside the gene matches: 3.

The CDR3 sequence is CSAPQGTGELFF. The DNA for the CDR3 is TGCAGCGCCCCACAGGGGACCGGGGAGCTGTTTTTT. J is TRBJ2-2 and V is TRBV29-1, with 7 bases matching TRBD1. The length of the CDR3 is 12 residues. Germline V gene data show CDR1 as SQVTM and CDR2 as ANQGSEA. With 7 bases clipped from V and 5 bases from J, the junction kept 4 bases outside the gene matches.

At least ten counts were recorded for this clonotype. This chain joins TRBV19 and TRBJ2-7; D is unclear. V lost 5 bases and J lost 2, with 13 bases in between. Looked up from germline, CDR1 is LNHDA and CDR2 is SQIVND (reference sequence). The CDR3 runs 14 residues. The CDR3 DNA follows: TGTGCCAGTAGTCCAGCACAGAGTACCTACGAGCAGTACTTC. Translating gives CASSPAQSTYEQYF.

The J gene is TRBJ2-7, the V gene TRBV7-8, with TRBD1 identical over 9 bases. With 5 bases clipped from V and 10 bases from J, the junction kept 15 bases outside the gene matches. Per germline, CDR1 SGHVS and CDR2 FQNEAQ. The CDR3 length is 15 residues. The CDR3 DNA is TGTGCCAGCAGCGCAGCCGGGACAGGGCTCGGCGAACAGTACTTC. It yields the protein CASSAAGTGLGEQYF.

The V and J genes are TRBV19 and TRBJ2-3; the D is unclear. The CDR3 contains 14 residues. In germline, CDR1 is LNHDA, CDR2 SQIVND (reference sequence). The germline V and J ends were trimmed by 1 base and 3 bases, with 8 bases remaining between them. The CDR3 region has the DNA TGTGCCAGTAGTATAGGGGCAGGTACAGATACGCAGTATTTT. Protein product: CASSIGAGTDTQYF.

This clonotype was seen only a few times. The V call is TRBV12-3 or TRBV12-4, the J call TRBJ2-5; the D is unclear. V was shortened by 1 base and J by 4 bases, with 13 bases between the two germline ends. CDR3 length: 15 residues. The chain's CDR3 is CASSLEGTGGETQYF. In DNA, the CDR3 is TGTGCCAGCAGTTTAGAGGGAACCGGTGGAGAGACCCAGTACTTC.

This clonotype showed up just a few times. The chain couples TRBV27 to TRBJ2-7, with unresolved D. CDR1 and CDR2 from the germline V gene are MNHEY and SMNVEV (reference sequence). This CDR3 has 13 amino acids. V shed 3 bases and J shed 1 base, with 7 bases lying between them. CDR3 coding DNA: TGTGCCAGCAGTTTGGCCGCTTCCTACGAGCAGTACTTC. Protein sequence: CASSLAASYEQYF.

The J gene is TRBJ2-7, the V gene TRBV12-3 or TRBV12-4; 9 bases line up with TRBD1. The CDR3 is made up of 14 amino acids. V trimming: 7 bases; J trimming: 2 bases; junction bases outside the gene matches: 6. This CDR3 reads CASTTGQGTYEQYF. The CDR3 DNA reads TGTGCCAGCACTACCGGACAGGGGACCTACGAGCAGTACTTC.

J is TRBJ2-7 and V is TRBV28; 9 bases match TRBD1. The CDR3 runs 16 residues. Germline V gene data show CDR1 as MDHEN and CDR2 as SYDVKM. V lost 7 bases and J lost 5; bases outside the gene matches: 15. The CDR3 here is CASTLNRDRDLNEQYF. The CDR3 DNA is TGTGCCAGCACCTTAAACCGGGACAGGGACTTGAACGAGCAGTACTTC.

This clonotype showed up just a few times. V usage is TRBV7-9 and J usage is TRBJ2-3; 8 bases are shared with TRBD2. CDR1 is SEHNR and CDR2 is FQNEAQ in the germline V gene (reference sequence). Losses at the gene ends were 5 bases for V and 4 bases for J; bases not matched to a gene: 8. This CDR3 contains 15 residues. CDR3 DNA sequence: TGTGCCAGCAGCCCCGGGACTAGTCCCGCAGATACGCAGTATTTT. Encoded protein: CASSPGTSPADTQYF.

To note about this clonotype: A read error may explain this, as a much larger clone is one base away. The chain has TRBV20-1 and TRBJ2-2; 7 bases match TRBD2. The CDR3 is 17 amino acids. Germline V CDR1 and CDR2: DFQATT, SNEGSKA (reference sequence). CDR3 loop: CGARDLTSRTNTGELFF. For the CDR3, the DNA is TGCGGTGCTAGAGACCTGACTAGCCGAACGAACACCGGGGAGCTGTTTTTT.

This chain joins TRBV28 and TRBJ2-1; 7 nucleotides agree with TRBD2. Losses at the gene ends were 5 bases for V and 9 bases for J; bases not matched to a gene: 7. The CDR3 is 13 amino acids. Germline V gene lookup returns CDR1 MDHEN and CDR2 SYDVKM. DNA for the CDR3: TGTGCCAGCAGTCGAGGACTAGTGAGTGAGCAGTTCTTC. Translating gives CASSRGLVSEQFF.

V is TRBV7-6 and J is TRBJ1-3; the D gene is possibly TRBD1 (5 bases). This CDR3 contains 16 residues. Germline V lookup: CDR1 SGHVS, CDR2 FNYEAQ. The V and J ends lost 5 bases and 4 bases respectively, with 18 bases between them. The CDR3 DNA reads TGTGCCAGCAGCACTCCCAGCCGGGACGCCGGAAACACCATATATTTT. Translated, it gives CASSTPSRDAGNTIYF.

This clonotype came up a few times. This sequence joins TRBV20-1 and TRBJ1-2, with a possible D match to TRBD1 (6 bases). The ends were cut back, 0 bases at V and 9 bases at J, with 11 bases in the middle. The CDR3 is 12 amino acids. The germline V gene encodes CDR1 DFQATT and CDR2 SNEGSKA (reference sequence). The CDR3 bases are TGCAGTGCTAGAGATTCAGGGGCGAGCTACACCTTC. This gives the protein CSARDSGASYTF.

In this sample, this clonotype turned up many times. The chain has TRBV20-1 and TRBJ1-5; no definite D call. This CDR3 comprises 14 residues. Germline V gives CDR1 DFQATT, CDR2 SNEGSKA (reference sequence). V was trimmed by 0 bases and J by 3 bases, leaving 9 bases between them. CDR3 protein: CSARDPTVNQPQHF. DNA of the CDR3: TGCAGTGCTAGAGATCCGACGGTCAATCAGCCCCAGCATTTT.

Turning to this clonotype: This may come from a read error, since a much larger clone is one base off. This chain uses TRBV6-6 with TRBJ1-1; D perhaps matches TRBD1 (6 bases). The CDR3 is 14 amino acids. Germline CDR1 is MNHNY and CDR2 is SVGAGI (reference sequence). CDR3 region: CVSTLSGARTEAFF. As DNA, the CDR3 is TGTGTCAGCACCCTATCGGGGGCGCGAACTGAAGCTTTCTTT.

This clonotype occurred many times. The CDR3 DNA reads TGCAGCGTTGGGTTCCAGGTCACAGTGGCTGGGGCCAACGTCCTGACTTTC. It translates to CSVGFQVTVAGANVLTF. The rearrangement uses TRBV29-1 and TRBJ2-6; D is unresolved. This CDR3 contains 17 residues. The ends were cut back, 4 bases at V and 2 bases at J, with 18 bases in the middle. Germline CDR1 is SQVTM and CDR2 is ANQGSEA.